This T cell receptor (beta chain) was identified in a study of CD8 T cells in ankylosing spondylitis. CDR1 MDHEN and CDR2 SYDVKM come from the germline V gene. Trimming took off 7 bases at V and 5 bases at J, with 18 bases between the two ends. The CDR3 is 14 residues long. Regarding the study as a whole: Matched ankylosing spondylitis synovial fluid reportedly showed significant enrichment of disease-linked clones. A TCR beta motif of several highly homologous variants appeared characteristic of ankylosing spondylitis blood. The disease-linked clones had a CD8+ phenotype and low blood frequencies.

This clonotype was recorded many times. Its antigen remains unknown. Libraries of TCR beta came from quantitative 5'-RACE with molecular barcodes. A single record per CDR3 protein comes from TCRdb applying MiXCR to the 5' RACE reads. Of around 88,000 distinct CDR3 sequences in the sample, just under 9% were seen once. The rearrangement joins TRBV28 to TRBJ2-7; D possibly corresponds to TRBD1 (6 bases). The sample was blood, either unsorted or a sorted T cell fraction (not recorded which). This receptor was taken from a male donor with ankylosing spondylitis or in good health (not recorded which). CDR3 nucleotide sequence: TGTGCCAGCATTTCACACAGGGTTTCAAACGAGCAGTACTTC. This codes for CASISHRVSNEQYF.